The present entry profiles one T cell receptor beta chain with its context. The data are from a study of control samples from healthy donors and cancer patients. This CDR3 has 12 amino acids. Germline CDR1 and CDR2: SGHKS and YYEKEE (reference sequence). The germline V and J ends were trimmed by 2 bases and 7 bases, with 6 bases remaining between them. Assay used: immunoSEQ multiplex PCR; TCRdb lists only in-frame clones, some missing. The table has about 160,000 clones, 85% to 95% seen once. This chain uses TRBV5-5 with TRBJ2-2; D uncertain. The source material was blood. This sequence originates from a middle-aged woman in good health. This CDR3 is CASSFWDGELFF. Written as DNA, the CDR3 is TGTGCCAGCAGCTTTTGGGACGGGGAGCTGTTTTTT.